This T cell receptor (beta chain) appears in the sequencing data of a study of B cell selection in AIRE deficiency. Sorted regulatory T cells were CD4-positive, CD25-high and CD127-low or negative. Method: immunoSEQ multiplex PCR; TCRdb's copy keeps in-frame clones and lacks some. The profile shows 23,000 or so clones, about nine tenths of them singletons. Germline CDR1 is KGHSH and CDR2 is LQKENI. CDR3 length: 17 residues. The ends lost 0 bases at V and 4 bases at J; junction bases unmatched: 5. Material: CD4+CD25+ Tregs sorted from PBMCs. The chain couples TRBV18 to TRBJ2-1; 11 positions match TRBD2. The TCR sequence derives from a human donor in good health. CDR3 sequence reads: CASSPPQRLAGYNEQFF. The CDR3 DNA sequence: TGTGCCAGCTCACCACCGCAGAGACTAGCGGGGTACAATGAGCAGTTCTTC.